The entry below describes one T cell receptor (beta chain). The antigen remains unidentified. The data are from a study of shared clonotypes between healthy human individuals. Points from the study as a whole: Clonotype sharing among donors likely depends on sequencing depth.

Germline CDR1 ENHRY, CDR2 SYGVKD. The germline V and J ends were trimmed by 4 bases and 1 base, with 10 bases remaining between them. The CDR3 is 14 residues long. CD4+ cells underwent separation, giving CD45RA+ naive and CD45RA-negative memory subsets. Here immunoSEQ multiplex PCR was the method, and the copy in TCRdb shows in-frame clones only, minus some. There are roughly 2,300,000 clones in the sample; 80% to 95% occur only once, and approximately 0.41% lies in the top ten. Sequencing was performed on naive CD4+ T cells from PBMCs. Subset of the sample: CD45RA+ positively selected. This receptor was obtained from a man younger than 35 in good health. Some clones in this sample may be carry-over from other donors' samples. V gene TRBV10-3 combines with J gene TRBJ1-1; D unresolved. The CDR3 bases are TGTGCCATCAGTGTAAGCCGGCAGAACACTGAAGCTTTCTTT. The encoded protein is CAISVSRQNTEAFF.